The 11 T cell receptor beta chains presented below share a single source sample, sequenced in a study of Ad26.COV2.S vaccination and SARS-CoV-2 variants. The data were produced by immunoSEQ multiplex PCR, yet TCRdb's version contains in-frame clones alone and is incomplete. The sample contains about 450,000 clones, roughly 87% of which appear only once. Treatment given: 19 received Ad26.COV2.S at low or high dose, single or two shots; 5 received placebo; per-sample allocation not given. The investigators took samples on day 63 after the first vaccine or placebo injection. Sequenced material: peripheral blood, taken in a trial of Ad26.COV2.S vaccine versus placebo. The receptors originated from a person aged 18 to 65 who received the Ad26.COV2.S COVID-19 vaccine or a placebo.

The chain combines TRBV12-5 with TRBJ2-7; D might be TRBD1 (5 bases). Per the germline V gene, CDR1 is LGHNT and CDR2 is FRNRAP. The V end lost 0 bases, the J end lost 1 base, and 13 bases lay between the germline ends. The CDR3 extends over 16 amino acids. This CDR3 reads CASGLVVDRQSYEQYV. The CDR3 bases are TGTGCTAGTGGTTTGGTTGTAGACAGACAGTCCTACGAGCAGTACGTC.

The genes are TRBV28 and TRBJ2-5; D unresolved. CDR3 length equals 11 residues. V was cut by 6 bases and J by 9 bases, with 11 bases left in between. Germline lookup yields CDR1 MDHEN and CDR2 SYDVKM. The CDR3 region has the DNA TGTGCCAGCAGGCTCCGTGGTCCCCAGTACTTC. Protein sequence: CASRLRGPQYF.

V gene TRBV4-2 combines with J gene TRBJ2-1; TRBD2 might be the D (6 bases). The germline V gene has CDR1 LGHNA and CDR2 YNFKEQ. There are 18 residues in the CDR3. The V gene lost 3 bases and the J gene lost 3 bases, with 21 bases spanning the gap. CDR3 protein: CASSHEMGSGPHYNEQFF. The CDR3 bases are TGTGCCAGCAGCCATGAAATGGGGAGCGGGCCTCACTACAATGAGCAGTTCTTC.

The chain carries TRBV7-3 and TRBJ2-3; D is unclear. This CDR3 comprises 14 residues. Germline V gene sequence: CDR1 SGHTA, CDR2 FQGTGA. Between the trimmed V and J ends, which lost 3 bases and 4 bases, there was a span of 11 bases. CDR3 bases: TGTGCCAGCAGCTTTGTCGGCCTGCCAGATACGCAGTATTTT. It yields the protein CASSFVGLPDTQYF. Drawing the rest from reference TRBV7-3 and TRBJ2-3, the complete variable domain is GAGVSQTPSNKVTEKGKYVELRCDPISGHTALYWYRQSLGQGPEFLIYFQGTGAADDSGLPNDRFFAVRPEGSVSTLKIQRTERGDSAVYLCASSFVGLPDTQYFGPGTRLTVL.

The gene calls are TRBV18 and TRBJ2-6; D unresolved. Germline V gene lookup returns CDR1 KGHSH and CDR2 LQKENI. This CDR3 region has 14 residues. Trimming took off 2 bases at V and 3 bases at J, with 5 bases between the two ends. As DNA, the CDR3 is TGTGCCAGCTCACCAGGGAATGGGGCCAACGTCCTGACTTTC. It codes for CASSPGNGANVLTF. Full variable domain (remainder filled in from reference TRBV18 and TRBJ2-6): NAGVMQNPRHLVRRRGQEARLRCSPMKGHSHVYWYRQLPEEGLKFMVYLQKENIIDESGMPKERFSAEFPKEGPSILRIQQVVRGDSAAYFCASSPGNGANVLTFGAGSRLTVL.

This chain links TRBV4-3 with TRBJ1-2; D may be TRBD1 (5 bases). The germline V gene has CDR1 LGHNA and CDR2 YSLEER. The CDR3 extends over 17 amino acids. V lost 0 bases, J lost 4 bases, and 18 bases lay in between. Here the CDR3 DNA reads TGCGCCAGCAGCCAAGAGTGGAGGCAGGGAGGTTTCTATGGCTACACCTTC. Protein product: CASSQEWRQGGFYGYTF.

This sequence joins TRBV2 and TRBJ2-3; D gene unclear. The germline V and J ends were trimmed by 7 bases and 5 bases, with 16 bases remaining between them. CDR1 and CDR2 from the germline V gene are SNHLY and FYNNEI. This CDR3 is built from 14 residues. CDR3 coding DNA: TGTGCCAGCAATGGTCGGACCGCTGGAGATACGCAGTATTTT. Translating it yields CASNGRTAGDTQYF.

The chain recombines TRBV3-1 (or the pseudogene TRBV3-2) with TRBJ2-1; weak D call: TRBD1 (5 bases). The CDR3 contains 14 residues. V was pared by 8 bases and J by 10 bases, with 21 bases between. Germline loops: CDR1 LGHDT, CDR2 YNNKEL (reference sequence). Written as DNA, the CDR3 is TGTGCCAGCGGGGCCCAAGGCGGCCTAGGGGAGCAGTTCTTC. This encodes CASGAQGGLGEQFF.

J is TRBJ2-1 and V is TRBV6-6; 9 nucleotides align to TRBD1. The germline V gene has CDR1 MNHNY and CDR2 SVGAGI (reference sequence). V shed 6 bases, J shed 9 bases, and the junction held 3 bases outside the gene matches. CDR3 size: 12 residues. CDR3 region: CASSPGQGEQFF. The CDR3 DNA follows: TGTGCCAGCAGCCCGGGACAGGGTGAGCAGTTCTTC.

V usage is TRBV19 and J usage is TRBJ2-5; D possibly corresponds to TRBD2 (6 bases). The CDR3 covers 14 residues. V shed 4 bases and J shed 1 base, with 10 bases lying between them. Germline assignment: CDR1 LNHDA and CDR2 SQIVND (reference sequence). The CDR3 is CASSTRDFQETQYF. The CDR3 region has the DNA TGTGCCAGTAGTACCCGGGACTTCCAAGAGACCCAGTACTTC.

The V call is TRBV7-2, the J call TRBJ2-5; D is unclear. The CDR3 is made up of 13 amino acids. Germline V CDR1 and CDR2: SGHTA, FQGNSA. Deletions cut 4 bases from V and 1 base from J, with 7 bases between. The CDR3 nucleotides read TGTGCCAGCAGCTCCCCCGTCCAAGAGACCCAGTACTTC. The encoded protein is CASSSPVQETQYF.